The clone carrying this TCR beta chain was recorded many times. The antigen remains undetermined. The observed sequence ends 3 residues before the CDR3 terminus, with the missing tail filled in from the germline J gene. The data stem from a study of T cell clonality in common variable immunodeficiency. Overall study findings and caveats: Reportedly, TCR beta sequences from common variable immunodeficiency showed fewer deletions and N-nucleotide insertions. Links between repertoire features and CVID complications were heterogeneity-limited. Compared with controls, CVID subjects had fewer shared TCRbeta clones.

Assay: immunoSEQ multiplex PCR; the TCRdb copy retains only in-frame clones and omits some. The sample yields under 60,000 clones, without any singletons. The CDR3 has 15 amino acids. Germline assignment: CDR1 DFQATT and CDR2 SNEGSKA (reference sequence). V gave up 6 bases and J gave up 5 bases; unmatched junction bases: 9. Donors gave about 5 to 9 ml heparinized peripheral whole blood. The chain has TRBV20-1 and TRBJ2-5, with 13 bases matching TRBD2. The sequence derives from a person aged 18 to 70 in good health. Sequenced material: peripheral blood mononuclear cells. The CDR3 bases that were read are TGCAGTGCCAAGGGACTAGCGGGATTTTTGGAGACC. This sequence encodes CSAKGLAGFLET. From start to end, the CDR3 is CSAKGLAGFLETQYF.